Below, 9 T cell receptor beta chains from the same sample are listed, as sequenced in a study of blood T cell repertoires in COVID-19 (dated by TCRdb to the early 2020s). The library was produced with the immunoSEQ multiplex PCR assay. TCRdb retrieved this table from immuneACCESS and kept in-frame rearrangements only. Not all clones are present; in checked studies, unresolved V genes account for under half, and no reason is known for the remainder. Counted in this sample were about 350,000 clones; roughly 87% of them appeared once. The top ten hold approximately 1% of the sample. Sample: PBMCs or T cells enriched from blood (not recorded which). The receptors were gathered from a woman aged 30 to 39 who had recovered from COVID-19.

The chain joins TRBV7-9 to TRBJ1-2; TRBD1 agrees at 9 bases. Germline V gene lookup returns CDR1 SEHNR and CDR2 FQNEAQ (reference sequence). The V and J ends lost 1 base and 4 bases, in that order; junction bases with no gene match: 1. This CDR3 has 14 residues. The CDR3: CASSLGDRVYGYTF. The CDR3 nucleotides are TGTGCCAGCAGCTTAGGGGACAGGGTCTATGGCTACACCTTC.

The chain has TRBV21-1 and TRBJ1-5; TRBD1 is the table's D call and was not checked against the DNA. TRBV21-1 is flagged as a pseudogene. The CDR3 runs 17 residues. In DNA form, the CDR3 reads TGTGCCAGCAGTGCCATATATCCCGGGACAGGACATCAGCCCCAGCATTTT. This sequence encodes CASSAIYPGTGHQPQHF.

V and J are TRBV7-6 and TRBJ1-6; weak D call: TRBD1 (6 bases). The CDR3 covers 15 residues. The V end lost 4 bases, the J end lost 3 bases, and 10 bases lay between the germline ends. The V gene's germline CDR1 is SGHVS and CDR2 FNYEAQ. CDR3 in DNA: TGTGCCAGCAGCTCCTCAGGGGTCTATAATTCACCCCTCCACTTT. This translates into CASSSSGVYNSPLHF.

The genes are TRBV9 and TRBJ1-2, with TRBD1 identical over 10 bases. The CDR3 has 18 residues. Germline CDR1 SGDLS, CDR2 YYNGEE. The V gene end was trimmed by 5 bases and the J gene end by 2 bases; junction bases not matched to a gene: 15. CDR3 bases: TGTGCCAGCAGGCGACAGGGGGCCGTTATGAGCACGAACTATGGCTACACCTTC. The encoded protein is CASRRQGAVMSTNYGYTF.

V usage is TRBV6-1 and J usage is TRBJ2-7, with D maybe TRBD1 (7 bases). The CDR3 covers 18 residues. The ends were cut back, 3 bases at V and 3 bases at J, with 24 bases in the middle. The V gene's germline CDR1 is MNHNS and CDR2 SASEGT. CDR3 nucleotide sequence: TGTGCCAGCAGTGATTTGCGGGACAGTACCCCCTTAGGCTACGAGCAGTACTTC. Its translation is CASSDLRDSTPLGYEQYF.

The CDR3: CASSTRQHSGNTIYF. The CDR3, as DNA: TGTGCCAGTAGCACCAGACAACACTCTGGAAACACCATATATTTT. This chain links TRBV19 with TRBJ1-3; D gene uncertain. The CDR3 covers 15 residues. Germline V gene sequence: CDR1 LNHDA, CDR2 SQIVND (reference sequence). Trimming removed 6 bases at V and 0 bases at J, with 12 bases between.

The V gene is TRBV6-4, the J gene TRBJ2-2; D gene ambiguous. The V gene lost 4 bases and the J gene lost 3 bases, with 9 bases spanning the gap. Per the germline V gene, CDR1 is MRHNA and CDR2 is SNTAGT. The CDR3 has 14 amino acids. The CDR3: CASSVDTDTGELFF. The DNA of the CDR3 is TGTGCCAGCAGTGTCGACACTGACACCGGGGAGCTGTTTTTT.

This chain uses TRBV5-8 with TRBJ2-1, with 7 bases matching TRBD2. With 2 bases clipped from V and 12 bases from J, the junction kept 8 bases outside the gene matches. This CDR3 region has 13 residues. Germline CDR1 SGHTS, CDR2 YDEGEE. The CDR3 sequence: CASSFNDPGGQFF. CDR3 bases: TGTGCCAGCAGCTTCAACGACCCGGGGGGGCAGTTCTTC.

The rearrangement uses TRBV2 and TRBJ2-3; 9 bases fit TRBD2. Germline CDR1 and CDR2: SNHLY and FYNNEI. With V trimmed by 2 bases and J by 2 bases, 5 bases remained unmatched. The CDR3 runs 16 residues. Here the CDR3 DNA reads TGTGCCAGCAGTGAACGCGGGGGGGAACTCACAGATACGCAGTATTTT. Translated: CASSERGGELTDTQYF.